This T cell receptor (beta chain) was observed in a study of CD8+CD57+ T cells in acquired aplastic anemia. An expansion of CD8+CD57+ cells by flow cytometry had been shown in patients chosen for sequencing. Blood samples were obtained from patients who had received no prior therapy. Beads were used to enrich CD8+CD57+ cells, producing a mean 1.6 ug DNA. Overall study findings and caveats: Overlap between patients and controls comprised roughly 28 CD8+ CDR3 sequences. The CD8+CD57+ cells of patients were less diverse than their total CD4+ and CD8+ pools.

Germline V gene lookup returns CDR1 SQVTM and CDR2 ANQGSEA. The CDR3 loop spans 18 amino acids. Trimming took 3 bases from V and 1 from J; bases not matched to a gene: 12. The sample holds many counts of this clonotype. What it binds is unknown. Researchers used genomic DNA as the template to profile TCR beta VDJ and CDR3. TCRdb reprocessed the reads via MiXCR and lists one record per CDR3 protein. The repertoire holds about 16,000 distinct CDR3 sequences, with under 40% as singletons. The chain employs TRBV29-1 and TRBJ2-1; 10 bases map to TRBD2. The sequenced material came from CD8+CD57+ T cells sorted from PBMCs. Subset reported: bead-enriched CD8+CD57+ effector memory T cells from SAA patients. The sequence was collected from a human donor with aplastic anemia. In DNA, the CDR3 is TGCAGCGTTGACGGGTTAGCGGGGGGCCAGGGATCCTACAATGAGCAGTTCTTC. Its translation: CSVDGLAGGQGSYNEQFF.